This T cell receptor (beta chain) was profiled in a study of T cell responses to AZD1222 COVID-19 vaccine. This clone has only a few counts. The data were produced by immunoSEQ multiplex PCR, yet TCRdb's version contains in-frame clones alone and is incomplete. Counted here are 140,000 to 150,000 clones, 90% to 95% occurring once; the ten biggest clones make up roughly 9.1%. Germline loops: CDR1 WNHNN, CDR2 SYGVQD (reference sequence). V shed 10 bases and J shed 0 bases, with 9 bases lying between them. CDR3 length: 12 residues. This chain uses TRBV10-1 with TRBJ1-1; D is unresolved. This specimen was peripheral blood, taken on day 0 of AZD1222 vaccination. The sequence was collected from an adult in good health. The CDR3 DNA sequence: TGCGCCAAGAGCCGGGTGAACACTGAAGCTTTCTTT. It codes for CAKSRVNTEAFF.